Listed below are T cell receptor beta chains from one sample, sequenced in a study of T-cell reconstitution after alpha-beta-depleted transplantation in children. One entry per CDR3 protein results from TCRdb running MiXCR on the PCR reads. The table lists 350,000 to 400,000 distinct CDR3 sequences, around 21% of them singletons. The sequencing here drew on PBMCs from the stem cell graft donor, taken from the stem cell graft. These receptors all stem from a human donor who donated a stem cell graft to a child with acute myeloid leukemia. Each CDR3 is given with its conserved first and last residue. The order of the fields is J gene, V gene, CDR3 protein.

J: TRBJ2-5
V: TRBV6-2/TRBV6-3
CDR3: CASSYSVDMETQYF

J: TRBJ1-1
V: TRBV29-1
CDR3: CSSGGYHDEAFF

J: TRBJ2-7
V: TRBV5-1
CDR3: CASTQGRSYEQYF

J: TRBJ2-3
V: TRBV7-9
CDR3: CTAGVTDTQYF

J: TRBJ1-2
V: TRBV20-1
CDR3: CSASKSSSANYGYTF

J: TRBJ2-7
V: TRBV29-1
CDR3: CSVAGTGEYEQYF

J: TRBJ2-5
V: TRBV12-3/TRBV12-4
CDR3: CASSLGPGRGTETQYF

J: TRBJ2-7
V: TRBV11-2
CDR3: CASSSAGTGESYEQYF

J: TRBJ2-7
V: TRBV12-3/TRBV12-4
CDR3: CASSLVASGEQYF

J: TRBJ1-1
V: TRBV7-6
CDR3: CASSPLAENTEAFF

J: TRBJ2-5
V: TRBV2
CDR3: CASSEVGELQESQYF

J: TRBJ2-7
V: TRBV29-1
CDR3: CSAGGGTSGTNEQYF

J: TRBJ2-3
V: TRBV29-1
CDR3: CSVRRQADTDTQYF

J: TRBJ2-7
V: TRBV20-1
CDR3: CSARIDSSGEQYF

J: TRBJ1-5
V: TRBV12-3/TRBV12-4
CDR3: CASSTNGGIAYSNQPQHF

J: TRBJ2-5
V: TRBV6-1
CDR3: CASALGLAVQETQYF

J: TRBJ1-2
V: TRBV12-3/TRBV12-4
CDR3: CASKGQGTYGYTF

J: TRBJ2-7
V: TRBV12-3/TRBV12-4
CDR3: CASTRSSGRSYEQYF

J: TRBJ1-5
V: TRBV20-1
CDR3: CSARAGLNQPQHF

J: TRBJ1-1
V: TRBV6-1
CDR3: CASSKVSIPGWTEAFF

J: TRBJ1-5
V: TRBV29-1
CDR3: CSGNDQPQHF

J: TRBJ2-4
V: TRBV25-1
CDR3: CASSEPQLGGENIQYF

J: TRBJ2-2
V: TRBV10-3
CDR3: CAIRGLAGDLSNTGELFF

J: TRBJ2-1
V: TRBV12-3/TRBV12-4
CDR3: CASSFGRVLPNEQFF

J: TRBJ2-7
V: TRBV27
CDR3: CASSRGEVYEQYF

J: TRBJ2-3
V: TRBV3-1
CDR3: CASSQAVGGGRGTQYF

J: TRBJ2-7
V: TRBV10-3
CDR3: CAIILAGDEQYF

J: TRBJ2-7
V: TRBV4-1
CDR3: CASSQERTVNEQYF

J: TRBJ1-1
V: TRBV7-9
CDR3: CATGGRASNTEAFF

J: TRBJ2-7
V: TRBV6-1
CDR3: CASSPSSGNSYEQYF

J: TRBJ2-1
V: TRBV5-1
CDR3: CASKQGSVNEQFF

J: TRBJ2-1
V: TRBV6-5
CDR3: CASSYRSSYNEQFF

J: TRBJ2-3
V: TRBV7-2
CDR3: CASSRLGGGRTDTQYF

J: TRBJ1-6
V: TRBV20-1
CDR3: CSASGPLNSPLHF

J: TRBJ2-1
V: TRBV29-1
CDR3: CSVVGLAHNEQFF

J: TRBJ2-1
V: TRBV12-3/TRBV12-4
CDR3: CASSPTHNEQFF

J: TRBJ2-5
V: TRBV7-8
CDR3: CASSYSPGQSQETQYF

J: TRBJ1-1
V: TRBV12-3/TRBV12-4
CDR3: CASSPQHSDTEAFF

J: TRBJ2-2
V: TRBV7-2
CDR3: CASSPGRPGELFF

J: TRBJ2-3
V: TRBV5-4
CDR3: CASSWGLAGEADTQYF

J: TRBJ2-3
V: TRBV12-3/TRBV12-4
CDR3: CASSSAGGTQYF

J: TRBJ2-3
V: TRBV10-3
CDR3: CAIGDPRVGGTQYF

J: TRBJ1-1
V: TRBV12-3/TRBV12-4
CDR3: CASSLLWNTEAFF

J: TRBJ1-5
V: TRBV12-3/TRBV12-4
CDR3: CASSPGVASNQPQHF

J: TRBJ1-1
V: TRBV10-3
CDR3: CAIRDGVEDTEAFF

J: TRBJ1-5
V: TRBV12-3/TRBV12-4
CDR3: CASSLGQGVGNQPQHF

J: TRBJ2-7
V: TRBV12-3/TRBV12-4
CDR3: CASSSSSSGRYEQYF

J: TRBJ2-7
V: TRBV14
CDR3: CASSQAGRYEQYF

J: TRBJ2-1
V: TRBV4-1
CDR3: CASSQDTPDRADEQFF

J: TRBJ2-7
V: TRBV12-3/TRBV12-4
CDR3: CASSPGTPSEQYF

J: TRBJ2-2
V: TRBV2
CDR3: CASSALAGSVGELFF

J: TRBJ1-1
V: TRBV10-3
CDR3: CATTRDRNTEAFF

J: TRBJ1-5
V: TRBV29-1
CDR3: CSVDVGGNQPQHF

J: TRBJ1-4
V: TRBV6-7
CDR3: CASSYRKKNEKLFF

J: TRBJ2-2
V: TRBV29-1
CDR3: CSVGRAGVTGELFF